This TCR beta chain was sequenced in a study of blood T cell repertoires in COVID-19. Study-wide background: There were acute and convalescent COVID-19 samples, and they came from the United States, Italy and Spain. Sources were T cells, B-cell-depleted T cells, or PBMCs; the material itself was cDNA or gDNA.

Original analysis: Amplification of reference gene primers was used by the study to estimate nucleated cell counts. Clones were sequenced by immunoSEQ multiplex PCR, and TCRdb holds only the in-frame ones, with some missing. The V and J calls and clone size are taken from that table; D and trimming were inferred from the DNA. The data hold about 250,000 clones, with around 88% observed a single time. This clone was recorded once. The same CDR3 is also encoded by other DNA sequences in this sample. CDR3 length: 15 amino acids. Germline trimming cut 4 bases from V and 1 base from J; bases unmatched to any gene: 4. Germline CDR1 SGHRS, CDR2 YFSETQ.

The source of this sequence is an older man with acute or convalescent COVID-19. This chain joins TRBV5-1 and TRBJ2-2; 7 positions agree with TRBD1. Sequencing input: peripheral blood. CDR3 bases: TGCGCCAGCAGCCCCAGGACAGGGAACACCGGGGAGCTGTTTTTT. Translating gives CASSPRTGNTGELFF.